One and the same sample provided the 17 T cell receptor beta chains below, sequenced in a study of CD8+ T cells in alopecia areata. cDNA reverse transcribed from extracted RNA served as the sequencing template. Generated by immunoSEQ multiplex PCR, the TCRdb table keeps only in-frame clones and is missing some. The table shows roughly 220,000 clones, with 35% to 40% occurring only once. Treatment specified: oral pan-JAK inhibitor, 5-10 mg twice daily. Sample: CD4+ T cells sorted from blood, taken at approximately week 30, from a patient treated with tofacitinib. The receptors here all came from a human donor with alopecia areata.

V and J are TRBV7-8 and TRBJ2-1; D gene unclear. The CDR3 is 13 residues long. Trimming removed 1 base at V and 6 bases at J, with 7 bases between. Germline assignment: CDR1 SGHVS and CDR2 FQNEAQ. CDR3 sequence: CASSLGGPNEQFF. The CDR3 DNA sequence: TGTGCCAGCAGCTTAGGTGGCCCCAATGAGCAGTTCTTC. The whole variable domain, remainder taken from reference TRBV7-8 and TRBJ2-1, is GAGVSQSPRYKVAKRGQDVALRCDPISGHVSLFWYQQALGQGPEFLTYFQNEAQLDKSGLPSDRFFAERPEGSVSTLKIQRTQQEDSAVYLCASSLGGPNEQFFGPGTRLTVL.

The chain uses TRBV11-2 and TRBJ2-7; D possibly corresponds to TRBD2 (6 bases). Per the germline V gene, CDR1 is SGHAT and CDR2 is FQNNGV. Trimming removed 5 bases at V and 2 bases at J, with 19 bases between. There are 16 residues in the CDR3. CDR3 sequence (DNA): TGTGCCAGCAGCCCGCTCGCCCTGCGGGGTACCTACGAGCAGTACTTC. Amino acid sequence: CASSPLALRGTYEQYF.

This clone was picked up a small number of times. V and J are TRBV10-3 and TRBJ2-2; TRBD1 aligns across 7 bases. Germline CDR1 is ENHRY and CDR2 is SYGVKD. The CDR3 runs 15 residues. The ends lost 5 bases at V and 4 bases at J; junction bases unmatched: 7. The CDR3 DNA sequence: TGTGCCATCAGTATGACAGGGACCACCACCGGGGAGCTGTTTTTT. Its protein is CAISMTGTTTGELFF.

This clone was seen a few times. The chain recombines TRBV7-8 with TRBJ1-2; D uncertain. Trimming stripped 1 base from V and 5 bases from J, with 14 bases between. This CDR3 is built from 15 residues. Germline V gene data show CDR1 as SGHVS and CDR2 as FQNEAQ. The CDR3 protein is CASSLGHNELYGYTF. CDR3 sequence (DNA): TGTGCCAGCAGCTTAGGACACAACGAGTTATATGGCTACACCTTC.

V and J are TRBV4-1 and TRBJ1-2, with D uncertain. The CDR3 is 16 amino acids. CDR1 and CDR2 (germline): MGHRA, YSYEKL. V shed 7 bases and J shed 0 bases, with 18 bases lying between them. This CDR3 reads CASNKEPRRSNYGYTF. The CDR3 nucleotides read TGCGCCAGCAACAAGGAGCCTAGAAGATCTAACTATGGCTACACCTTC.

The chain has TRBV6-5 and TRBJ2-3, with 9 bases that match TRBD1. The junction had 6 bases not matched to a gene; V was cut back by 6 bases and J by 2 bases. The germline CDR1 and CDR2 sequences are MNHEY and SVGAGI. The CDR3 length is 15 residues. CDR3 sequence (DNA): TGTGCCAGCAGCGGACAGGGGCTCTCCACAGATACGCAGTATTTT. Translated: CASSGQGLSTDTQYF.

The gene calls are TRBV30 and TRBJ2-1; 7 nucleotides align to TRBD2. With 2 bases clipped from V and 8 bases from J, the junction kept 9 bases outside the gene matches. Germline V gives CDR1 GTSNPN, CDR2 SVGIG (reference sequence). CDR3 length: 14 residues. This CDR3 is CAWSLGTIEDEQFF. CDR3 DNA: TGTGCCTGGAGTTTGGGGACTATCGAAGATGAGCAGTTCTTC.

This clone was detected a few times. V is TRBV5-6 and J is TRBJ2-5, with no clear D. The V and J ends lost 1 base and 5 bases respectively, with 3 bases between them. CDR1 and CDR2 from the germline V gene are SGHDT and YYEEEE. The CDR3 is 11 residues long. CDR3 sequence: CASSLFETQYF. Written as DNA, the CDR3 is TGTGCCAGCAGCTTGTTTGAGACCCAGTACTTC.

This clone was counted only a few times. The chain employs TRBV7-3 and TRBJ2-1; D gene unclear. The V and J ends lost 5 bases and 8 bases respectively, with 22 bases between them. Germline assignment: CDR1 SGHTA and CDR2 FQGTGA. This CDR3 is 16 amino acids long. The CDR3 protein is CASSQTPGPPLDEQFF. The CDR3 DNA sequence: TGTGCCAGCAGCCAAACACCGGGCCCTCCGTTGGATGAGCAGTTCTTC.

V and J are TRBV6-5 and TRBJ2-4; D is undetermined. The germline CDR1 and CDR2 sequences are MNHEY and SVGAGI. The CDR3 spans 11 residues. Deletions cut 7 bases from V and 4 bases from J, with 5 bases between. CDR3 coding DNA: TGTGCCAGCACGGCTAAAAACATTCAGTACTTC. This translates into CASTAKNIQYF.

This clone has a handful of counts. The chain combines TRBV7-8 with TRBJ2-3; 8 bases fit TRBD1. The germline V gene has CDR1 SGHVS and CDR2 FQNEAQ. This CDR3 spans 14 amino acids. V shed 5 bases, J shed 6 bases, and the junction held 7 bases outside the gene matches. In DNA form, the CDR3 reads TGTGCCAGCAGCGCCTGGCAGGGGGCCGATACGCAGTATTTT. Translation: CASSAWQGADTQYF.

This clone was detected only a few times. CDR3 sequence (DNA): TGTGCCAGCAGCTTGGAAGCCGGGGCGAGCTCCTACGAGCAGTACTTC. It translates to CASSLEAGASSYEQYF. V and J are TRBV5-5 and TRBJ2-7; tentatively, D is TRBD1 or TRBD2 (5 bases each). V lost 0 bases to trimming and J lost 0 bases, with 13 bases between them. The CDR3 is made up of 16 amino acids. The germline V gene encodes CDR1 SGHKS and CDR2 YYEKEE (reference sequence).

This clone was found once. The CDR3 DNA follows: TGCGCCAGCAGCTTGAGGGCGGCGGATACGCAGTATTTT. Amino acid sequence: CASSLRAADTQYF. The chain links TRBV5-1 to TRBJ2-3; D unresolved. V lost 1 base to trimming and J lost 6 bases, with 9 bases between them. Germline V gene lookup returns CDR1 SGHRS and CDR2 YFSETQ. The CDR3 consists of 13 residues.

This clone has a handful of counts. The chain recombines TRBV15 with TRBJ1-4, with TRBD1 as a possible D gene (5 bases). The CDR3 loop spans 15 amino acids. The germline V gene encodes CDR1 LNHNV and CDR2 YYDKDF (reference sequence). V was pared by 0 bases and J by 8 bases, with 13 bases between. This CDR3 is CATSRDPDGAEKLFF. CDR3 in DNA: TGTGCCACCAGCAGAGATCCGGACGGGGCCGAAAAACTGTTTTTT.

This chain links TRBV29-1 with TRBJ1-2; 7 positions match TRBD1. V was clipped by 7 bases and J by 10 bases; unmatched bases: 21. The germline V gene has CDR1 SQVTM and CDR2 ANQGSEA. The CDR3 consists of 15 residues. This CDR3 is CSGALTAGTAQPYTF. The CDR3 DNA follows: TGCAGCGGTGCCCTCACCGCGGGGACAGCACAACCCTACACCTTC.

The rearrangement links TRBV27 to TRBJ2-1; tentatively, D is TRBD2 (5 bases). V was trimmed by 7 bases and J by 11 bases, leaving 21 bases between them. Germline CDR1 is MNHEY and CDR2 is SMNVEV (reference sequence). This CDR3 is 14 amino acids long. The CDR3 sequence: CASKGSVLKLKQFF. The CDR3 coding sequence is TGTGCCAGCAAGGGTAGCGTATTAAAATTGAAGCAGTTCTTC.

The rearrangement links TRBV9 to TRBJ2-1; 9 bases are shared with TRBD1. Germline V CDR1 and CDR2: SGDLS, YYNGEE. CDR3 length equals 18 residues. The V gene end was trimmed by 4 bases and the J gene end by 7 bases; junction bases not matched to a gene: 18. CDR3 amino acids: CASSRAPGQGIFGNEQFF. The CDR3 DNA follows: TGTGCCAGCAGCCGAGCTCCCGGACAGGGGATTTTCGGGAATGAGCAGTTCTTC.